Listed here are 8 T cell receptor beta chains from one sample, sequenced in a study of prognosis after radiotherapy for stage I lung cancer (dated by TCRdb to the early 2020s). TCRdb shows the sequencer as Illumina HiSeq 3000. Two rounds of multiplex PCR were performed to amplify the TCR beta CDR3 region from genomic DNA. In the first PCR round, primers specific to each TRBV and TRBJ gene were used, and the primer sequences were filed in Chinese patent CN105087789A. The public reads were quality trimmed at Q25 with fastp and then assembled into clones with MiXCR by TCRdb, keeping productive beta chains. Rows with one shared CDR3 protein collapse into an entry with the most common genes and DNA. This sample is represented by about 59,000 distinct CDR3 sequences; about 26% of them were singletons. The ten top clones hold more than 6.5% of the sample. The starting material was PBMCs, obtained before or after stereotactic body radiation therapy (not recorded which). The receptors were gathered from a donor older than 45 with non-small cell lung cancer.

This sequence joins TRBV18 and TRBJ1-1, with 7 bases aligning to TRBD1. The germline V gene has CDR1 KGHSH and CDR2 LQKENI. CDR3 length equals 14 residues. With 6 bases clipped from V and 0 bases from J, the junction kept 4 bases outside the gene matches. In DNA form, the CDR3 reads TGTGCCAGCTCCGCACAGGGGCTGAACACTGAAGCTTTCTTT. This sequence encodes CASSAQGLNTEAFF.

This clonotype was observed at least ten times. The chain employs TRBV6-1 and TRBJ2-7; D may match TRBD1 or TRBD2 (6 bases each). V was pared by 7 bases and J by 6 bases, with 19 bases between. Germline V gene lookup returns CDR1 MNHNS and CDR2 SASEGT. The CDR3 covers 14 residues. The CDR3 loop is CASTIPGALREQYF. The CDR3 bases are TGTGCCAGCACCATCCCGGGGGCCCTACGCGAGCAGTACTTC.

In its sample, this clonotype was seen many times. The chain carries TRBV3-1 and TRBJ1-4, with 7 bases identical to TRBD1. From germline, CDR1 is LGHDT and CDR2 YNNKEL (reference sequence). The CDR3 runs 15 residues. The J segment lost 4 bases and the V segment lost 0 bases, leaving 2 bases of the junction unmatched. The CDR3 here is CASSQEGTVNEKLFF. CDR3 nucleotides: TGTGCCAGCAGCCAAGAGGGGACAGTTAATGAAAAACTGTTTTTT.

This clonotype was picked up one time. The V call is TRBV6-2 or TRBV6-3, the J call TRBJ1-2, with D perhaps matching TRBD1 (5 bases). The CDR3 extends over 15 amino acids. V lost 5 bases to trimming and J lost 4 bases, with 17 bases between them. In germline, CDR1 is MNHEY, CDR2 SVGEGT. CDR3 residues: CASSEVKGAFYGYTF. The CDR3 DNA is TGTGCCAGCAGTGAAGTGAAAGGGGCCTTCTATGGCTACACCTTC.

This clonotype was seen at least ten times. The chain couples TRBV7-2 to TRBJ2-7, with a tentative D call TRBD1 (6 bases). Germline values: CDR1 SGHTA, CDR2 FQGNSA. V lost 1 base and J 5 bases, leaving 9 bases between the germline ends. This CDR3 is built from 13 residues. The DNA of the CDR3 is TGTGCCAGCAGCTTAGTTAGGACAGACGAGCAGTACTTC. Protein: CASSLVRTDEQYF. Supplemented by reference TRBV7-2 and TRBJ2-7, the full variable domain reads GAGVSQSPSNKVTEKGKDVELRCDPISGHTALYWYRQSLGQGLEFLIYFQGNSAPDKSGLPSDRFSAERTGGSVSTLTIQRTQQEDSAVYLCASSLVRTDEQYFGPGTRLTVT.

As to this clonotype: This may stem from a read error, because a much larger clone lies one nucleotide away. The CDR3 DNA follows: TGTGCCAGCAGGCGCTCCGGTGAGGCTTTCTTT. Protein product: CASRRSGEAFF. V and J are TRBV2 and TRBJ1-1; unclear D gene. Trimming shortened V by 6 bases and J by 11 bases, and 13 bases separated the two germline ends. This CDR3 comprises 11 residues. Germline lookup yields CDR1 SNHLY and CDR2 FYNNEI.

This clonotype was observed a handful of times. The CDR3 region is CSVATGQDQPQHF. CDR3 DNA: TGCAGCGTAGCTACAGGGCAGGACCAGCCCCAGCATTTT. This rearrangement joins TRBV29-1 to TRBJ1-5, with D perhaps matching TRBD1 (6 bases). The germline gives CDR1 SQVTM, CDR2 ANQGSEA. V lost 6 bases to trimming and J lost 7 bases, with 16 bases between them. This CDR3 has 13 residues.

Many counts were recorded for this clonotype. The V and J genes are TRBV7-9 and TRBJ1-3, with D perhaps matching TRBD1 (6 bases). Germline CDR1 reads SEHNR; CDR2 reads FQNEAQ (reference sequence). Between the trimmed V and J ends, which lost 5 bases and 0 bases, there was a span of 14 bases. This CDR3 spans 16 amino acids. CDR3 bases: TGTGCCAGCAGCGTTCGACAGGTCCACTCTGGAAACACCATATATTTT. Translating it yields CASSVRQVHSGNTIYF.